These 5 T cell receptor beta chains were sequenced from one sample in a study of post-analysis software for immune sequencing data. Overall study results and limits: Controls had lower frequencies than patients of about 5 TRBV segments, which included TRBV5-6, TRBV5-1 and TRBV20-1.

Their antigens remain unidentified. The TCR beta cDNA libraries contained unique molecular identifiers. TCRdb ran MiXCR on the PCR reads and lists one entry per CDR3 protein. The data hold about 820,000 distinct CDR3 sequences, with around 50% observed a single time. The specimen sequenced was blood. These receptors all stem from a girl aged 5 to 17 with multiple sclerosis.

The V gene is TRBV7-8, the J gene TRBJ2-7, with 9 bases identical to TRBD1. Germline loops: CDR1 SGHVS, CDR2 FQNEAQ. The CDR3 is made up of 16 amino acids. The V gene end was trimmed by 0 bases and the J gene end by 3 bases; junction bases not matched to a gene: 6. The CDR3 DNA sequence: TGTGCCAGCAGCTTAGCGGGGGACAGGGAGTACTACGAGCAGTACTTC. Amino acids: CASSLAGDREYYEQYF.

The table lists this clonotype with a few counts. The CDR3 loop reads CSGKRRGDSYEQYF. The CDR3 nucleotides read TGCAGCGGAAAACGGCGGGGAGACTCCTACGAGCAGTACTTC. This rearrangement joins TRBV29-1 to TRBJ2-7; the D gene is possibly TRBD2 (6 bases). Trimming removed 7 bases from V and 0 bases from J, with 16 bases in between. There are 14 residues in the CDR3. The germline V gene has CDR1 SQVTM and CDR2 ANQGSEA.

In this sample, this clonotype turned up once. CDR3 sequence reads: CASSLRGSGLAGVREQFF. The CDR3 nucleotides read TGTGCCAGCAGCTTAAGAGGGAGTGGACTAGCGGGAGTCAGGGAGCAGTTCTTC. The chain joins TRBV7-3 to TRBJ2-1; 13 bases are shared with TRBD2. This CDR3 is 18 amino acids long. The germline CDR1 and CDR2 sequences are SGHTA and FQGTGA. V lost 1 base and J lost 10; bases outside the gene matches: 13.

The genes are TRBV20-1 and TRBJ2-5, with 10 nucleotides matching TRBD2. CDR1 is DFQATT, CDR2 SNEGSKA, per germline (reference sequence). This CDR3 region has 13 residues. V trimming: 5 bases; J trimming: 3 bases; junction bases outside the gene matches: 3. In DNA, the CDR3 is TGCAGTGCTCCCGGGACTAGCGAAGAGACCCAGTACTTC. It specifies CSAPGTSEETQYF.

In its sample, this clonotype was seen once. The chain links TRBV7-2 to TRBJ2-3; 9 positions match TRBD2. Germline CDR1 and CDR2: SGHTA and FQGNSA. V lost 5 bases, J lost 2 bases, and 11 bases stayed unmatched. The CDR3 length is 17 residues. CDR3 nucleotide sequence: TGTGCCAGCAGCCCAGGGCCGGGACTAGCTAACACAGATACGCAGTATTTT. Residues: CASSPGPGLANTDTQYF. The entire variable domain, with the rest obtained from reference TRBV7-2 and TRBJ2-3, is as follows: GAGVSQSPSNKVTEKGKDVELRCDPISGHTALYWYRQSLGQGLEFLIYFQGNSAPDKSGLPSDRFSAERTGGSVSTLTIQRTQQEDSAVYLCASSPGPGLANTDTQYFGPGTRLTVL.